The 3 T cell receptor beta chains below were found in one sample sequenced in a study of T cells in Graves' hyperthyroidism and ophthalmopathy. RNA transcripts yielded amplified TCR beta CDR3 regions. Carried out on the TCR CDR3, a first-round RT-PCR used the HTBI primer set. Each CDR3 protein gets one entry after TCRdb re-called the multiplex PCR reads with MiXCR. Of 450,000 to 650,000 distinct CDR3 sequences listed, 20% were seen once; the top ten hold 26%. Source material: blood. The receptors come from a man aged 18 to 35 with Graves' hyperthyroidism.

This clonotype was detected ten times or more. The chain links TRBV5-6 to TRBJ2-7; 9 nucleotides agree with TRBD1. J gave up 3 bases and V 3 bases, and 4 bases lay outside the gene matches. The CDR3 has 14 residues. Germline V gives CDR1 SGHDT, CDR2 YYEEEE. The CDR3, as DNA: TGTGCCAGCAGCTATGGACAGGGGCTCTACGAGCAGTACTTC. Translation gives CASSYGQGLYEQYF.

This clonotype was seen a few times. A much larger clone lies one base from this, so it may be a read error. This rearrangement joins TRBV9 to TRBJ1-2; D uncertain. This CDR3 has 14 amino acids. CDR1 and CDR2 from the germline V gene are SGDLS and YYNGEE. CDR3 protein: CASSAVWGNYGFTF. CDR3 sequence (DNA): TGTGCCAGCAGCGCCGTCTGGGGTAACTATGGCTTCACCTTC. Variable domain in full (rest from reference TRBV9 and TRBJ1-2): DSGVTQTPKHLITATGQRVTLRCSPRSGDLSVYWYQQSLDQGLQFLIQYYNGEERAKGNILERFSAQQFPDLHSELNLSSLELGDSALYFCASSAVWGNYGFTFGSGTRLTVV.

This clonotype showed up many times. The chain is built from TRBV7-2 and TRBJ1-2; tentative D call: TRBD1 (5 bases). The germline CDR1 and CDR2 sequences are SGHTA and FQGNSA. Trimming removed 5 bases at V and 8 bases at J, with 21 bases between. The CDR3 runs to 15 residues. The CDR3 region is CASSARDSTPQGYTF. The CDR3 DNA reads TGTGCCAGCAGCGCCCGGGACTCTACGCCGCAGGGCTACACCTTC.